This record concerns one TCR beta chain sequence. PCR used 60 Vbeta primers and 13 Jbeta primers. The assay was immunoSEQ multiplex PCR, and TCRdb's table has in-frame clones only and misses some. Counted here are roughly 200,000 clones, approximately 80% occurring once; the ten biggest clones make up 3.4%. The data belong to a study of cytomegalovirus exposure and HLA in healthy donors. Germline loops: CDR1 SGDLS, CDR2 YYNGEE. The CDR3 covers 14 residues. Trimming cost V 0 bases and J 4 bases, with 8 bases left between them. Sequencing used PBMCs. The TCR was taken from a man in his forties in good health and CMV-seropositive. The chain employs TRBV9 and TRBJ1-5; tentatively, D is TRBD1 (6 bases). The CDR3 nucleotides are TGTGCCAGCAGCGTAGGGCAGGGGAATCAGCCCCAGCATTTT. Amino acids: CASSVGQGNQPQHF.